This TCR beta chain emerged from a study of T cell responses to AZD1222 COVID-19 vaccine. Study-wide results and caveats: At study baseline, merely roughly 6 AZD1222 recipients were seropositive. Rises in breadth and depth of Spike-specific TCRs came after two AZD1222 doses.

Profiling relied on immunoSEQ multiplex PCR, and the TCRdb table lists in-frame clones only, not all of them. The table shows approximately 170,000 clones, with over 85% occurring only once. As regards this clone: Its antigen remains unidentified.

CDR1 is SGDLS and CDR2 is YYNGEE in the germline V gene. The CDR3 is made up of 13 amino acids. V was pared by 0 bases and J by 3 bases, with 6 bases between. Sequencing was performed on peripheral blood, taken on day 0 of AZD1222 vaccination. This TCR derives from an adult in good health. The chain carries TRBV9 and TRBJ1-1, with D unclear. CDR3 sequence reads: CASSVAGDTEAFF. The CDR3, as DNA: TGTGCCAGCAGCGTAGCCGGGGACACTGAAGCTTTCTTT.